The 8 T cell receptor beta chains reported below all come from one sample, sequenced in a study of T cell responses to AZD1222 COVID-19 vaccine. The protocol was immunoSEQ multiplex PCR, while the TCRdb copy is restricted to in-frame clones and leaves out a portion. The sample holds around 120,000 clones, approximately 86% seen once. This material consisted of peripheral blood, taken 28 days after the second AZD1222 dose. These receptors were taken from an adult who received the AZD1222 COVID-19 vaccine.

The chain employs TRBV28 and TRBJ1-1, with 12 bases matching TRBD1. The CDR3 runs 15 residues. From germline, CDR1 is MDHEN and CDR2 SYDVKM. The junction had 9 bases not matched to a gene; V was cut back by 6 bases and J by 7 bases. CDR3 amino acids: CASRPGQGARSEAFF. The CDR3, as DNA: TGTGCCAGCAGGCCGGGACAGGGGGCGCGGAGTGAAGCTTTCTTT.

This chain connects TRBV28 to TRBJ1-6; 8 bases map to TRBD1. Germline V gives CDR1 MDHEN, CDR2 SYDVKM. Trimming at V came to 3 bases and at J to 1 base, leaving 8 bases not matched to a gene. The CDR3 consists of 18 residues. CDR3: CASSLNTGGWSYNSPLHF. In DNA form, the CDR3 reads TGTGCCAGCAGTTTGAATACAGGGGGATGGTCCTATAATTCACCCCTCCACTTT. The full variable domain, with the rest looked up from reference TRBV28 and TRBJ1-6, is DVKVTQSSRYLVKRTGEKVFLECVQDMDHENMFWYRQDPGLGLRLIYFSYDVKMKEKGDIPEGYSVSREKKERFSLILESASTNQTSMYLCASSLNTGGWSYNSPLHFGNGTRLTVT.

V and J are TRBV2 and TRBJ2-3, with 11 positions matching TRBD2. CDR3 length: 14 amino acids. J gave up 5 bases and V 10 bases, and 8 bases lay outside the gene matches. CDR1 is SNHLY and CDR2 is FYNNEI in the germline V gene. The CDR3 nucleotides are TGTGCCACCCAGACTAGCGGGGTTGTAGATACGCAGTATTTT. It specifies CATQTSGVVDTQYF.

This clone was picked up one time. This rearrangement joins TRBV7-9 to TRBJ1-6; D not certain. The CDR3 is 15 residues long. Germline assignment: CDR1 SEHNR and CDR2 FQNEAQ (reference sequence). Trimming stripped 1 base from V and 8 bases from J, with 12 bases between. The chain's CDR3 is CASSLDGLTYSPLHF. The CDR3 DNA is TGTGCCAGCAGCTTAGATGGGCTAACCTATTCACCCCTCCACTTT.

The CDR3 protein is CASSKQGNNGNTIYF. DNA for the CDR3: TGTGCCAGCAGTAAACAGGGTAATAACGGAAACACCATATATTTT. This chain uses TRBV28 with TRBJ1-3; possible D gene TRBD1, 6 bases. The V end lost 5 bases, the J end lost 4 bases, and 15 bases lay between the germline ends. Per germline, CDR1 MDHEN and CDR2 SYDVKM. The length of the CDR3 is 15 residues.

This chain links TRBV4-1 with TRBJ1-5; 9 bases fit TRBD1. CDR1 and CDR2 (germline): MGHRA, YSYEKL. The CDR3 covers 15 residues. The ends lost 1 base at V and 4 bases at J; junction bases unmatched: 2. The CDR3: CASSQGQGGNQPQHF. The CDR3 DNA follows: TGCGCCAGCAGCCAAGGACAGGGGGGTAATCAGCCCCAGCATTTT.

CDR3 nucleotides: TGTGCCAGCAGCGTAGCGCCGGGACTAGAGGACAATGAGCAGTTCTTC. This codes for CASSVAPGLEDNEQFF. V and J are TRBV9 and TRBJ2-1, with 8 bases fitting TRBD2. The CDR3 totals 16 residues. The germline CDR1 and CDR2 sequences are SGDLS and YYNGEE. Losses at the gene ends were 0 bases for V and 5 bases for J; bases not matched to a gene: 7.

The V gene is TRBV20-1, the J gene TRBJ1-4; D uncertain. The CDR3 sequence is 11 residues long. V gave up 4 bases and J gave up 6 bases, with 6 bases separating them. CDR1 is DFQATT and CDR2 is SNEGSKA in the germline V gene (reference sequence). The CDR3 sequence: CSATEDEKLFF. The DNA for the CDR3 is TGCAGTGCTACCGAGGATGAAAAACTGTTTTTT.